Below are 11 T cell receptor beta chains sequenced from a single sample in a study of blood T cells in healthy people across ages. The second PCR ran about 6 to 12 cycles with a sample-barcoded 5' primer and J-beta primers. TCRdb passed the 5' RACE reads through MiXCR, listing each CDR3 protein once. The sample yields roughly 1.5 million distinct CDR3 sequences, roughly 43% seen once. The sequenced material came from blood. Receptors originate from a woman in her late teens or twenties in good health.

The chain links TRBV6-2 or TRBV6-3 to TRBJ2-5; 7 nucleotides match TRBD2. The CDR3 has 15 residues. In germline, CDR1 is MNHEY, CDR2 SVGEGT. The junction had 19 bases not matched to a gene; V was cut back by 7 bases and J by 11 bases. CDR3 sequence reads: CASTLWGGSYNEQYF. The CDR3 nucleotides are TGTGCCAGCACCCTCTGGGGGGGGTCCTACAATGAGCAGTACTTC.

The J gene is TRBJ1-2, the V gene TRBV28; possible D gene TRBD1, 5 bases. Trimming cost V 2 bases and J 5 bases, with 18 bases left between them. This CDR3 spans 16 amino acids. Germline-derived CDR1 and CDR2 are MDHEN and SYDVKM. The CDR3 sequence is CASSLTTGTPVYGYTF. For the CDR3, the DNA is TGTGCCAGCAGTTTAACCACGGGGACGCCGGTGTATGGCTACACCTTC.

This sequence joins TRBV10-3 and TRBJ1-1; 10 bases align to TRBD1. V gave up 10 bases and J gave up 5 bases; unmatched junction bases: 10. There are 14 residues in the CDR3. Germline V gene lookup returns CDR1 ENHRY and CDR2 SYGVKD. CDR3 sequence (DNA): TGTGCCACCACCTACGGACAGGGGGAGACTGAAGCTTTCTTT. It encodes CATTYGQGETEAFF.

The chain recombines TRBV21-1 with TRBJ1-2; the table names TRBD1, a call not compared with the DNA. TRBV21-1 is noted as a pseudogene. This CDR3 is 15 amino acids long. The CDR3 reads CASSKGTGEVYGYTF. CDR3 sequence (DNA): TGTGCCAGCAGCAAAGGGACAGGGGAGGTCTATGGCTACACCTTC.

This clonotype was observed a few times. The rearrangement uses TRBV13 and TRBJ2-5; unclear D gene. CDR1 is PRHDT, CDR2 FYEKMQ, per germline (reference sequence). The CDR3 covers 13 residues. V lost 5 bases and J lost 3, with 10 bases in between. The CDR3 nucleotides read TGTGCCAGCAGCAAGACGAACGAAGAGACCCAGTACTTC. Protein sequence: CASSKTNEETQYF.

This clonotype appeared once. The rearrangement uses TRBV20-1 and TRBJ1-1; 8 bases fit TRBD1. With 4 bases clipped from V and 3 bases from J, the junction kept 7 bases outside the gene matches. Germline CDR1 reads DFQATT; CDR2 reads SNEGSKA (reference sequence). This CDR3 comprises 14 residues. The CDR3 DNA reads TGCAGTGCTACAGGGGGCCCGACGTACACTGAAGCTTTCTTT. Its translation is CSATGGPTYTEAFF.

The chain recombines TRBV5-1 with TRBJ2-5; TRBD2 matches 9 bases. Germline CDR1 and CDR2: SGHRS and YFSETQ. V lost 0 bases and J lost 3; bases outside the gene matches: 6. The CDR3 is made up of 16 amino acids. The DNA for the CDR3 is TGCGCCAGCAGCTTGGACGCGGGGGGGCATGAAGAGACCCAGTACTTC. Protein: CASSLDAGGHEETQYF.

Note on this clonotype: At one end the junction does not follow the germline gene, possibly because of a read error. V and J are TRBV9 and TRBJ2-4, with 8 bases matching TRBD2. The DNA end lines up better with TRBJ2-7; the J call may be wrong. Germline values: CDR1 SGDLS, CDR2 YYNGEE. The CDR3 is 14 residues long. For the CDR3, the DNA is TGTGTCAGCAGCGTAGGGACTAGACGAGACGAGCAGTACTTC. Residues: CVSSVGTRRDEQYF.

The chain combines TRBV24-1 with TRBJ2-1; 9 bases align to TRBD1. This CDR3 region has 15 residues. The V gene's germline CDR1 is KGHDR and CDR2 SFDVKD. V lost 5 bases, J lost 6 bases, and 7 bases stayed unmatched. The CDR3 DNA sequence: TGTGCCACCAGTGCTGGACAGGGGACCTGCAATGAGCAGTTCTTC. Encoded protein: CATSAGQGTCNEQFF.

The rearrangement uses TRBV20-1 and TRBJ2-1; no reliable D call. The CDR3 length is 10 residues. Germline lookup yields CDR1 DFQATT and CDR2 SNEGSKA (reference sequence). V was clipped by 2 bases and J by 9 bases, with 5 bases between them. The CDR3 DNA follows: TGCAGTGCTAGAAGGCCTGAGCAGTTCTTC. Its protein is CSARRPEQFF.

J is TRBJ2-5 and V is TRBV6-5; the D gene is possibly TRBD1 (5 bases). The V and J ends lost 5 bases and 11 bases respectively, with 21 bases between them. Germline loops: CDR1 MNHEY, CDR2 SVGAGI. CDR3 size: 14 residues. Here the CDR3 reads CASSVDLSDNEQYF. DNA for the CDR3: TGTGCCAGCAGTGTCGACCTTTCGGACAATGAGCAGTACTTC.